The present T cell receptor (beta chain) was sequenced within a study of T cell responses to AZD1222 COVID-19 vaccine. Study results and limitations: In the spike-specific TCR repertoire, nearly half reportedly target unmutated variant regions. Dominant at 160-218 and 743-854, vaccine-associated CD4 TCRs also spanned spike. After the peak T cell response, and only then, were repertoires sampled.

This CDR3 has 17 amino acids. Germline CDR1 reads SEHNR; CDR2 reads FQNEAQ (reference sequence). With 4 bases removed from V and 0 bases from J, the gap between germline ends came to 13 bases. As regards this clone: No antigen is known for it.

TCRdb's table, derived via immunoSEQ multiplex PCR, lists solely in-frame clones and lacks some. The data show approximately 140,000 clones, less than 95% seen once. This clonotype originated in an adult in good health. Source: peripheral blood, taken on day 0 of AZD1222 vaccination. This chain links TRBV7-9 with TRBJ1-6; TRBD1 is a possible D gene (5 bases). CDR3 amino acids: CASSSSREISYNSPLHF. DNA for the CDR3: TGTGCCAGCAGCTCCAGCAGGGAAATCTCCTATAATTCACCCCTCCACTTT.